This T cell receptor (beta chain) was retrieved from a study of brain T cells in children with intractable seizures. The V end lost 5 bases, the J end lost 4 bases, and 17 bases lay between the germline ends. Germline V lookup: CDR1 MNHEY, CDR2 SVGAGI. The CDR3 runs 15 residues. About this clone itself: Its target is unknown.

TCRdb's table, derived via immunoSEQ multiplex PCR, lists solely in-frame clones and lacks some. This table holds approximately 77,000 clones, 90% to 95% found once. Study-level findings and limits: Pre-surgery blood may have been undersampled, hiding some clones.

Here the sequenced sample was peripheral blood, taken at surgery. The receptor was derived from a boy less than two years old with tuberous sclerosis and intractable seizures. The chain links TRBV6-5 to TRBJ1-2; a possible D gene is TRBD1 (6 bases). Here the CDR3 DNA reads TGTGCCAGCAGTCTCAAGCCCGGGACACTCTATGGCTACACCTTC. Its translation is CASSLKPGTLYGYTF.